This TCR beta chain was sequenced during a study of T cells in Graves' hyperthyroidism and ophthalmopathy. Study findings and constraints: Progression to ophthalmopathy was predicted a median of approximately 6.4 months early.

TCR beta CDR3 regions were amplified from RNA. The HTBI primer set drove a first-round RT-PCR of the TCR CDR3. A single record per CDR3 protein comes from TCRdb applying MiXCR to the multiplex PCR reads. The sample yields around 530,000 distinct CDR3 sequences, roughly 18% seen once. This clonotype was detected only a few times. What it binds is unknown. The CDR3 is 17 amino acids. V was pared by 4 bases and J by 2 bases, with 19 bases between. Germline assignment: CDR1 SGDLS and CDR2 YYNGEE. Subjects with ophthalmopathy showed a Clinical Activity Score no lower than 3, a NOSPECS grade no lower than 4, and a duration shorter than 3 months. 10 ml fresh peripheral blood yielded the PBMCs.

The TCR originated in a woman younger than 35 with Graves' ophthalmopathy. J is TRBJ1-3 and V is TRBV9; D may be TRBD1 (5 bases). The sequenced sample was blood. CDR3 sequence: CASSLSPRQGAGNTIYF. DNA for the CDR3: TGTGCCAGCAGCCTAAGTCCCCGCCAGGGCGCTGGAAACACCATATATTTT.